What follows describes a single TCR beta chain. Its antigen is undetermined. The data stem from a study of T cell responses to AZD1222 COVID-19 vaccine. Overall study findings and caveats: Donors, mostly white British, included more females; clonal diversity was possibly underestimated. Spike-specific TCR breadth and depth both grew after two AZD1222 doses. Repertoires were obtained only post-peak T cell response. Spike-wide coverage was observed for vaccine-associated CD4 TCRs, with dominant responses at 160-218 and 743-854.

Clones were sequenced by immunoSEQ multiplex PCR, and TCRdb holds only the in-frame ones, with some missing. This sample has some 130,000 clones, with 80% to 95% found just once. The V and J ends lost 2 bases and 2 bases respectively, with 8 bases between them. Germline V CDR1 and CDR2: SGHRS, YFSETQ. CDR3 length: 13 residues. This material consisted of peripheral blood, taken 28 days after the second AZD1222 dose. V usage is TRBV5-1 and J usage is TRBJ2-7, with unresolved D. The receptor was derived from an adult who received the AZD1222 COVID-19 vaccine. The CDR3 sequence: CASSLGYPYEQYF. The CDR3 nucleotides read TGCGCCAGCAGCTTAGGGTATCCCTACGAGCAGTACTTC. Combining the CDR3 with reference TRBV5-1 and TRBJ2-7 gives the whole variable domain KAGVTQTPRYLIKTRGQQVTLSCSPISGHRSVSWYQQTPGQGLQFLFEYFSETQRNKGNFPGRFSGRQFSNSRSEMNVSTLELGDSALYLCASSLGYPYEQYFGPGTRLTVT.